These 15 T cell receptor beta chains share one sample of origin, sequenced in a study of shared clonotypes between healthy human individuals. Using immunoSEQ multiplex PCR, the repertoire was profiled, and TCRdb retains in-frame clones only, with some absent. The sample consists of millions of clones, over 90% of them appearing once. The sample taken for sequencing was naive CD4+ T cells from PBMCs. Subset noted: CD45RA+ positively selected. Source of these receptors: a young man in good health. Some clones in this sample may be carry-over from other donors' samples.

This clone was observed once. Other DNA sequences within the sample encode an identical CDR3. The CDR3 DNA is TGTGCCAGCAGCTTCGGTCTAGCGGGAGATACGCAGTATTTT. This translates into CASSFGLAGDTQYF. The chain carries TRBV7-3 and TRBJ2-3; TRBD2 agrees at 8 bases. Germline V lookup: CDR1 SGHTA, CDR2 FQGTGA. J gave up 5 bases and V 3 bases, and 4 bases lay outside the gene matches. CDR3 length equals 14 residues.

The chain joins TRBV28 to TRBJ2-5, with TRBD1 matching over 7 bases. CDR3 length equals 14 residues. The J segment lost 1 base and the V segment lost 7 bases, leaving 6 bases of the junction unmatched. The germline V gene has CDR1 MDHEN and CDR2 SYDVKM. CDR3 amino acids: CASTPDRAQETQYF. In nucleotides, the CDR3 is TGTGCCAGCACCCCCGACAGGGCCCAAGAGACCCAGTACTTC.

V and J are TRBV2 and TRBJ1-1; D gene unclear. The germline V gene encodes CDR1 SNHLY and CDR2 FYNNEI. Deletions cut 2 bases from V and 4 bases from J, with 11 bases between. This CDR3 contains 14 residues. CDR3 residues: CASSEFGEFTEAFF. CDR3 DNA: TGTGCCAGCAGTGAATTCGGCGAGTTCACTGAAGCTTTCTTT.

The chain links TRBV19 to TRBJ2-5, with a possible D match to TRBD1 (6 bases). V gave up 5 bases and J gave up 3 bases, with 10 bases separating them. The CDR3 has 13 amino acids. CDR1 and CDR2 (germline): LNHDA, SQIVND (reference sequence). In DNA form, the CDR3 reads TGTGCCAGTAGTGAGCCAGGGGAAGAGACCCAGTACTTC. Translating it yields CASSEPGEETQYF.

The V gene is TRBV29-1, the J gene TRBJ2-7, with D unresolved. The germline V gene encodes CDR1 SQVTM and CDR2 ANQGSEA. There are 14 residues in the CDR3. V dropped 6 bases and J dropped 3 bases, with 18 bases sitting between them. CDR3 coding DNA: TGCAGCGTGGGCGGCAGGCAAGGTAACTACGAGCAGTACTTC. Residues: CSVGGRQGNYEQYF.

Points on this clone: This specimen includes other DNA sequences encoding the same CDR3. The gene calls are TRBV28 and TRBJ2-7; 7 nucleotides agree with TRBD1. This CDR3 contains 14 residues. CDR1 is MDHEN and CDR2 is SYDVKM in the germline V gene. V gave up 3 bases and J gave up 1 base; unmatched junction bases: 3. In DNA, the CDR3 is TGTGCCAGCAGTTTGACAGGGAGTTCCTACGAGCAGTACTTC. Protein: CASSLTGSSYEQYF.

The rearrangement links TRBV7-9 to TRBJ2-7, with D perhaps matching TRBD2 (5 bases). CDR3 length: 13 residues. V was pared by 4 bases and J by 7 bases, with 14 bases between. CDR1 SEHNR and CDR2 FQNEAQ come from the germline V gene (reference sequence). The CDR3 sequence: CASSSGVTDEQYF. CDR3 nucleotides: TGTGCCAGCAGCTCCGGGGTTACTGATGAGCAGTACTTC.

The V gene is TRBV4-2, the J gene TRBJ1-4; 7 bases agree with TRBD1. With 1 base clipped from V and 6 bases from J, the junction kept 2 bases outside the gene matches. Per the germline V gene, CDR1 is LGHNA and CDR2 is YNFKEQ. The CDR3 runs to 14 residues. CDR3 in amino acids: CASSQGGTDEKLFF. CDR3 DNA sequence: TGTGCCAGCAGCCAAGGTGGGACAGATGAAAAACTGTTTTTT.

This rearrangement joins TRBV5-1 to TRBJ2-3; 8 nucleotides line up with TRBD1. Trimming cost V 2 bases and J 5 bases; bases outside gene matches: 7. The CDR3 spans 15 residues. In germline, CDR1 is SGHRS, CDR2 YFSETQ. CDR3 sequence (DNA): TGCGCCAGCAGCTTATCCAGGGGGCGAGTAGATACGCAGTATTTT. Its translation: CASSLSRGRVDTQYF.

The CDR3 sequence is CASSTTSGGVSGELFF. In DNA form, the CDR3 reads TGTGCCAGCAGCACGACTAGCGGAGGGGTCTCCGGGGAGCTGTTTTTT. J is TRBJ2-2 and V is TRBV9, with 9 bases identical to TRBD2. V lost 4 bases to trimming and J lost 6 bases; unmatched junction nucleotides: 10. Germline V gene lookup returns CDR1 SGDLS and CDR2 YYNGEE. The CDR3 spans 16 residues.

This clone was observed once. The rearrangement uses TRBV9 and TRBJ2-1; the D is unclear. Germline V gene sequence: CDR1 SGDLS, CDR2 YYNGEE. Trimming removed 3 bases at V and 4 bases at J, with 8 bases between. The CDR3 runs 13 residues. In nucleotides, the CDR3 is TGTGCCAGCAGCGCGGACGGTTACAATGAGCAGTTCTTC. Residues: CASSADGYNEQFF.

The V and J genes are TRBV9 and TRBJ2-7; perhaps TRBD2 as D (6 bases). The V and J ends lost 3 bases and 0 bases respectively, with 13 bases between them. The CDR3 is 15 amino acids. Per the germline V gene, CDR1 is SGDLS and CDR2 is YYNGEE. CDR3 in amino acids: CASSEGLTVSYEQYF. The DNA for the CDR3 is TGTGCCAGCAGCGAAGGACTAACGGTCTCCTACGAGCAGTACTTC.

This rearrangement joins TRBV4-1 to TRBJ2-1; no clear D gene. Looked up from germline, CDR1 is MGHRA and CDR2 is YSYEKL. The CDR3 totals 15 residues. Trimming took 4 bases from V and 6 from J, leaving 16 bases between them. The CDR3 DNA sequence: TGCGCCAGCAGCCGCCTTGTGGGCGGTGGCAATGAGCAGTTCTTC. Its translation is CASSRLVGGGNEQFF.

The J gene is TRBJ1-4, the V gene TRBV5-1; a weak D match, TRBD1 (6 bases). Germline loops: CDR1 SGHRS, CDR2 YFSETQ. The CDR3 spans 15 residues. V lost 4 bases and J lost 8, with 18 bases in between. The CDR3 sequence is CASSPIGQGKEKLFF. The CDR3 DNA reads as TGCGCCAGCAGCCCTATCGGGCAGGGGAAGGAAAAACTGTTTTTT.

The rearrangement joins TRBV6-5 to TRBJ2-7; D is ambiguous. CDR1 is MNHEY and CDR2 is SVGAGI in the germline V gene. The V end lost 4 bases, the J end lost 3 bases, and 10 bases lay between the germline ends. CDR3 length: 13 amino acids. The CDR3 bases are TGTGCCAGCAGTTCAAGTAAACGCTACGAGCAGTACTTC. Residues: CASSSSKRYEQYF.